This entry lists 19 T cell receptor beta chains sequenced from one sample in a study of blood T cell repertoires in COVID-19. Only in-frame clones appear in the TCRdb table, and some are missing; sequencing was by immunoSEQ multiplex PCR. This table holds around 150,000 clones, roughly 84% found once. Sample: peripheral blood. The receptors here all came from a woman aged 55-69 years with acute or convalescent COVID-19.

V gene TRBV9 combines with J gene TRBJ2-2; a weak D match, TRBD2 (6 bases). The CDR3 spans 15 residues. Germline V CDR1 and CDR2: SGDLS, YYNGEE. V was cut by 2 bases and J by 4 bases, with 12 bases left in between. CDR3 DNA: TGTGCCAGCAGCGTCACCGGGAGATCCACCGGGGAGCTGTTTTTT. Encoded protein: CASSVTGRSTGELFF.

This sequence joins TRBV3-1 (or the pseudogene TRBV3-2) and TRBJ2-2; perhaps TRBD1 as D (5 bases). This CDR3 comprises 15 residues. With 4 bases removed from V and 7 bases from J, the gap between germline ends came to 16 bases. CDR1 and CDR2 from the germline V gene are LGHDT and YNNKEL (reference sequence). The CDR3 nucleotides read TGTGCCAGCAGCCCGACGACAGTCGGGTACGGGGAGCTGTTTTTT. Amino acid sequence: CASSPTTVGYGELFF.

This chain uses TRBV20-1 with TRBJ2-3, with D unclear. CDR1 is DFQATT and CDR2 is SNEGSKA in the germline V gene (reference sequence). CDR3 length equals 10 residues. V lost 7 bases and J lost 5, with 7 bases in between. The CDR3 region has the DNA TGCAGTGGACGGAGAGATACGCAGTATTTT. Translation: CSGRRDTQYF.

The chain joins TRBV28 to TRBJ2-5, with unresolved D. Trimming stripped 5 bases from V and 5 bases from J, with 15 bases between. Germline CDR1 is MDHEN and CDR2 is SYDVKM. This CDR3 is 14 amino acids long. The CDR3 sequence: CASSGYRVRETQYF. CDR3 nucleotide sequence: TGTGCCAGCAGTGGTTACCGTGTGAGGGAGACCCAGTACTTC.

This chain connects TRBV30 to TRBJ2-7, with 10 bases that match TRBD1. There are 14 residues in the CDR3. The V and J ends lost 5 bases and 6 bases, in that order; junction bases with no gene match: 10. Germline V gene data show CDR1 as GTSNPN and CDR2 as SVGIG (reference sequence). The CDR3 sequence is CAWLHRDRGGEQYF. CDR3 nucleotides: TGTGCCTGGCTCCACCGGGACAGGGGCGGCGAGCAGTACTTC. Supplemented by reference TRBV30 and TRBJ2-7, the full variable domain reads SQTIHQWPATLVQPVGSPLSLECTVEGTSNPNLYWYRQAAGRGLQLLFYSVGIGQISSEVPQNLSASRPQDRQFILSSKKLLLSDSGFYLCAWLHRDRGGEQYFGPGTRLTVT.

This chain uses TRBV3-1 (or the pseudogene TRBV3-2) with TRBJ1-1; 9 nucleotides agree with TRBD1. The CDR3 is 14 residues long. The germline gives CDR1 LGHDT, CDR2 YNNKEL (reference sequence). Trimming cost V 1 base and J 11 bases; bases outside gene matches: 8. Written as DNA, the CDR3 is TGTGCCAGCAGCCAAGTTGGGACAGGGCTTCAGGCTTTCTTT. Its translation is CASSQVGTGLQAFF.

The rearrangement joins TRBV27 to TRBJ2-3; 9 nucleotides align to TRBD2. CDR3 size: 14 residues. After removal of 6 bases from V and 6 bases from J, the junction contained 7 bases not matched to a gene. Germline assignment: CDR1 MNHEY and CDR2 SMNVEV (reference sequence). The CDR3 sequence: CASSLAGEGDTQYF. The CDR3 region has the DNA TGTGCCAGCAGCTTAGCGGGAGAAGGGGATACGCAGTATTTT.

The rearrangement uses TRBV6-2 or TRBV6-3 and TRBJ2-1; 7 nucleotides align to TRBD2. The J segment lost 0 bases and the V segment lost 5 bases, leaving 4 bases of the junction unmatched. Per the germline V gene, CDR1 is MNHEY and CDR2 is SVGEGT. The length of the CDR3 is 15 residues. CDR3 loop: CASSQPSGSYNEQFF. As DNA, the CDR3 is TGTGCCAGCAGTCAACCTAGCGGCTCCTACAATGAGCAGTTCTTC.

This chain uses TRBV3-1 (or the pseudogene TRBV3-2) with TRBJ1-1, with no clear D. From germline, CDR1 is LGHDT and CDR2 YNNKEL (reference sequence). V dropped 2 bases and J dropped 3 bases, with 7 bases sitting between them. This CDR3 is built from 13 residues. CDR3 nucleotides: TGTGCCAGCAGCCAAATCGGGGACACTGAAGCTTTCTTT. Amino acids: CASSQIGDTEAFF.

There are a few counts of this clone. The chain combines TRBV27 with TRBJ1-6; 10 nucleotides align to TRBD1. This CDR3 is built from 14 residues. The germline CDR1 and CDR2 sequences are MNHEY and SMNVEV (reference sequence). V trimming: 2 bases; J trimming: 9 bases; junction bases outside the gene matches: 1. CDR3 nucleotide sequence: TGTGCCAGCAGTTTACGGACAGGGGGTTCACCCCTCCACTTT. Translating gives CASSLRTGGSPLHF.

In this sample, this clone turned up once. V gene TRBV5-1 combines with J gene TRBJ2-5, with no clear D. Between the trimmed V and J ends, which lost 3 bases and 2 bases, there was a span of 14 bases. CDR1 is SGHRS and CDR2 is YFSETQ in the germline V gene. The CDR3 is 15 residues long. As DNA, the CDR3 is TGCGCCAGCAGCTCGGGTACGATGGGTCAAGAGACCCAGTACTTC. It specifies CASSSGTMGQETQYF. The complete variable domain, with remaining parts taken from reference TRBV5-1 and TRBJ2-5, reads KAGVTQTPRYLIKTRGQQVTLSCSPISGHRSVSWYQQTPGQGLQFLFEYFSETQRNKGNFPGRFSGRQFSNSRSEMNVSTLELGDSALYLCASSSGTMGQETQYFGPGTRLLVL.

DNA for the CDR3: TGTGCCAGCAGCTTGGAGCCGACACGGGGCTACGAGCAGTACTTC. Its translation: CASSLEPTRGYEQYF. The rearrangement joins TRBV5-4 to TRBJ2-7, with a possible D match to TRBD2 (5 bases). The CDR3 sequence is 15 residues long. Germline CDR1 SGHNT, CDR2 YYREEE (reference sequence). V dropped 0 bases and J dropped 3 bases, with 13 bases sitting between them.

The genes are TRBV3-1 (or the pseudogene TRBV3-2) and TRBJ2-1; 9 bases map to TRBD2. This CDR3 is 15 amino acids long. The germline CDR1 and CDR2 sequences are LGHDT and YNNKEL (reference sequence). The ends lost 0 bases at V and 7 bases at J; junction bases unmatched: 4. CDR3 in amino acids: CASSQDLAGGNEQFF. The CDR3 DNA reads TGTGCCAGCAGCCAAGATCTTGCGGGAGGGAATGAGCAGTTCTTC.

The chain is built from TRBV5-8 and TRBJ2-3; D perhaps matches TRBD1 (5 bases). V was clipped by 4 bases and J by 3 bases, with 15 bases between them. The CDR3 totals 15 residues. CDR1 is SGHTS, CDR2 YDEGEE, per germline. The CDR3, as DNA: TGTGCCAGCAGCCTGGGCGTTCGACAGACAGATACGCAGTATTTT. Protein product: CASSLGVRQTDTQYF.

This clone was seen more than once but under ten times. The gene calls are TRBV7-9 and TRBJ2-5, with no clear D. CDR3 size: 12 residues. Germline CDR1 SEHNR, CDR2 FQNEAQ (reference sequence). With 2 bases removed from V and 1 base from J, the gap between germline ends came to 2 bases. The CDR3 DNA reads as TGTGCCAGCAGCTTACTCCAAGAGACCCAGTACTTC. Protein sequence: CASSLLQETQYF.

The rearrangement uses TRBV7-8 and TRBJ1-5; 9 bases are a match to TRBD1. V gave up 5 bases and J gave up 6 bases; unmatched junction bases: 14. This CDR3 contains 17 residues. CDR1 is SGHVS, CDR2 FQNEAQ, per germline. The CDR3 protein is CASSDPRDRDGSQPQHF. The DNA of the CDR3 is TGTGCCAGCAGCGACCCCCGGGACAGGGATGGCTCTCAGCCCCAGCATTTT.

This rearrangement joins TRBV7-2 to TRBJ1-1; TRBD1 agrees at 9 bases. The CDR3 is 17 amino acids. Germline CDR1 and CDR2: SGHTA and FQGNSA. V shed 4 bases, J shed 3 bases, and the junction held 12 bases outside the gene matches. As DNA, the CDR3 is TGTGCCAGCAGCTACCAGTACAGGGGGCGAGCGGACACTGAAGCTTTCTTT. It translates to CASSYQYRGRADTEAFF.

This chain links TRBV28 with TRBJ2-1, with 9 bases identical to TRBD2. Trimming at V came to 6 bases and at J to 4 bases, leaving 7 bases not matched to a gene. This CDR3 region has 15 residues. The germline gives CDR1 MDHEN, CDR2 SYDVKM. CDR3 nucleotides: TGTGCCAGCAGAGCGGCGGGAGGGAAATACAATGAGCAGTTCTTC. Translation gives CASRAAGGKYNEQFF.

This chain links TRBV5-1 with TRBJ2-3, with 8 bases lining up with TRBD2. The CDR3 length is 21 residues. V lost 0 bases, J lost 8 bases, and 26 bases stayed unmatched. The germline V gene encodes CDR1 SGHRS and CDR2 YFSETQ. CDR3 sequence (DNA): TGCGCCAGCAGCTTGGCCTTTGAAGCGGGAGCGATCCCACAACGATTAGTTACGCAGTATTTT. This sequence encodes CASSLAFEAGAIPQRLVTQYF.